This TCR beta chain was recorded in a study of beta chain features in type 1 diabetes. General observations from the study: For Type 1 diabetes patients, all four CD4+ subsets carried TCRB CDR3s that were moderately but significantly shorter. The study notes PCR might favor shorter templates equally in patients and controls. When VDJ junctions were examined, type 1 diabetes patients showed fewer insertions and more deletions.

V gave up 5 bases and J gave up 8 bases, with 21 bases separating them. The CDR3 totals 15 residues. Germline CDR1 SEHNR, CDR2 FQNEAQ (reference sequence). As to this clone: Its target is unknown.

Every single donor gave one heparinised blood draw, and these averaged around 110 mL. The entirety of the isolated RNA underwent reverse transcription, so expressed TCRB transcripts were sequenced. Measured with immunoSEQ multiplex PCR; TCRdb has only the in-frame clones, and not every one. The sample has 600,000 to 700,000 clones; roughly 12% are singletons. The receptor was derived from a man younger than 40 with type 1 diabetes. Sequencing input: naive CD4+ T cells from blood. The J gene is TRBJ1-2, the V gene TRBV7-9; TRBD1 might be the D (6 bases). CDR3 protein: CASSPRVGAVRGYTF. CDR3 nucleotide sequence: TGTGCCAGCAGCCCCCGAGTGGGGGCCGTAAGGGGCTACACCTTC.